This entry lists 4 T cell receptor beta chains sequenced from one sample in a study of cytomegalovirus exposure and HLA in healthy donors. This PCR relied on a set of 60 Vbeta primers and 13 Jbeta primers. Here immunoSEQ multiplex PCR was the method, and the copy in TCRdb shows in-frame clones only, minus some. The table has some 180,000 clones, 60% to 85% seen once. The sample comprised PBMCs. The receptors were gathered from a man aged 18 to 29 in good health and CMV-seronegative.

V is TRBV5-1 and J is TRBJ2-3; 15 bases match TRBD2. CDR3 size: 14 residues. Trimming removed 4 bases from V and 14 bases from J; junction bases left unmatched: 8. Per germline, CDR1 SGHRS and CDR2 YFSETQ. In DNA form, the CDR3 reads TGCGCCAGCAGCCAGGGGACTAGCGGGAGGACGGCGTATTTT. Protein sequence: CASSQGTSGRTAYF.

The chain couples TRBV5-4 to TRBJ2-5; D unresolved. The CDR3 is 15 amino acids. V was pared by 5 bases and J by 3 bases, with 17 bases between. Germline CDR1 is SGHNT and CDR2 is YYREEE (reference sequence). The CDR3, as DNA: TGTGCCAGCAGTCCATCGCCTCCAGGAAAAGAGACCCAGTACTTC. This translates into CASSPSPPGKETQYF.

V gene TRBV7-8 combines with J gene TRBJ1-5; D possibly corresponds to TRBD1 (5 bases). V was cut by 0 bases and J by 0 bases, with 12 bases left in between. The CDR3 is 17 residues long. Germline V CDR1 and CDR2: SGHVS, FQNEAQ. The CDR3 region is CASSLAASGPSNQPQHF. The CDR3 bases are TGTGCCAGCAGCTTAGCGGCGTCAGGGCCTAGCAATCAGCCCCAGCATTTT. Complete variable domain (other parts from reference TRBV7-8 and TRBJ1-5): GAGVSQSPRYKVAKRGQDVALRCDPISGHVSLFWYQQALGQGPEFLTYFQNEAQLDKSGLPSDRFFAERPEGSVSTLKIQRTQQEDSAVYLCASSLAASGPSNQPQHFGDGTRLSIL.

The V gene is TRBV6-5, the J gene TRBJ2-1, with 8 positions matching TRBD1. The CDR3 has 16 amino acids. Germline V lookup: CDR1 MNHEY, CDR2 SVGAGI. Trimming removed 2 bases from V and 7 bases from J; junction bases left unmatched: 10. The CDR3 spells CASSYVDRVGKNEQFF. The CDR3, as DNA: TGTGCCAGCAGTTACGTGGACAGGGTTGGGAAGAATGAGCAGTTCTTC.